These 18 T cell receptor beta chains came from one sample sequenced in a study of post-analysis software for immune sequencing data. Overall study findings and caveats: About 5 TRBV segments occurring more often in patients than controls included TRBV5-6, TRBV5-1 and TRBV20-1.

Antigen specificity for these receptors is unknown. Unique molecular identifiers were built into the TCR beta cDNA libraries. Each CDR3 protein is one row after TCRdb ran MiXCR on the PCR reads. The repertoire includes some 450,000 distinct CDR3 sequences, roughly 45% of them detected once, and 9% to 13% sits in the top ten. The material sequenced was blood. The source of these receptors is a girl aged 5 to 17 with multiple sclerosis.

There are a few counts of this clonotype. This chain links TRBV29-1 with TRBJ2-7; D is possibly TRBD1 (5 bases). Trimming cost V 6 bases and J 4 bases, with 16 bases left between them. CDR1 SQVTM and CDR2 ANQGSEA come from the germline V gene. This CDR3 contains 13 residues. DNA for the CDR3: TGCAGCGTCCAGGTAGCAGGGCGGTACGAGCAGTACTTC. It yields the protein CSVQVAGRYEQYF.

J is TRBJ2-1 and V is TRBV27; D gene ambiguous. V lost 3 bases and J lost 0, with 12 bases in between. The CDR3 length is 16 residues. CDR1 is MNHEY and CDR2 is SMNVEV in the germline V gene (reference sequence). The CDR3 nucleotides are TGTGCCAGCAGTTTGATGGCTGTTAGCTCCTACAATGAGCAGTTCTTC. Its protein is CASSLMAVSSYNEQFF.

In regard to this clonotype: The junction departs from the called germline gene at one end, perhaps through a read error. This sequence joins TRBV5-1 and TRBJ2-2; TRBD1 matches 11 bases. The CDR3 is 15 residues long. The germline CDR1 and CDR2 sequences are SGHRS and YFSETQ. The CDR3, as DNA: TGCGCCAGCAGCTTGGGGACAGGGGGCACCGGGGAGCGGTTTTTT. Protein sequence: CASSLGTGGTGERFF.

The rearrangement uses TRBV3-1 and TRBJ2-7; 10 bases match TRBD2. The CDR3 length is 16 residues. Germline CDR1 is LGHDT and CDR2 is YNNKEL (reference sequence). V shed 1 base and J 4 bases; nucleotides not matched to a gene: 7. The chain's CDR3 is CASSQVMLAGVYEQYF. Written as DNA, the CDR3 is TGTGCCAGCAGCCAAGTGATGCTAGCGGGAGTGTACGAGCAGTACTTC.

The rearrangement joins TRBV7-9 to TRBJ1-5, with 7 bases aligning to TRBD1. V trimming: 5 bases; J trimming: 9 bases; junction bases outside the gene matches: 13. The germline V gene encodes CDR1 SEHNR and CDR2 FQNEAQ (reference sequence). The length of the CDR3 is 15 residues. CDR3 nucleotide sequence: TGTGCCAGCAGCAGGGGGCAGCCTCAGGAGGGGCCCCAGCATTTT. This sequence encodes CASSRGQPQEGPQHF.

The rearrangement links TRBV7-9 to TRBJ2-7; a possible D gene is TRBD1 (6 bases). Deletions cut 4 bases from V and 3 bases from J, with 13 bases between. The CDR3 is made up of 14 amino acids. Germline CDR1 SEHNR, CDR2 FQNEAQ (reference sequence). CDR3 protein: CASSSDSPGYEQYF. CDR3 sequence (DNA): TGTGCCAGCAGCTCGGACAGTCCGGGCTACGAGCAGTACTTC.

V and J are TRBV27 and TRBJ2-7, with 12 nucleotides matching TRBD2. This CDR3 comprises 16 residues. V lost 7 bases and J lost 4; bases outside the gene matches: 11. The V gene's germline CDR1 is MNHEY and CDR2 SMNVEV (reference sequence). The CDR3 coding sequence is TGTGCCAGCATCAGATCGACTAGCGGGAGAGTATACGAGCAGTACTTC. Its protein product is CASIRSTSGRVYEQYF.

The J gene is TRBJ2-7, the V gene TRBV6-6; 10 bases fit TRBD2. After removal of 7 bases from V and 0 bases from J, the junction contained 6 bases not matched to a gene. In germline, CDR1 is MNHNY, CDR2 SVGAGI (reference sequence). The CDR3 length is 15 residues. The CDR3 DNA sequence: TGTGCCAGCACTTCGACTAGCGGGTACTCCTACGAGCAGTACTTC. It is translated as CASTSTSGYSYEQYF.

The chain uses TRBV7-9 and TRBJ2-5; D remains unclear. Trimming took off 1 base at V and 1 base at J, with 13 bases between the two ends. The germline V gene encodes CDR1 SEHNR and CDR2 FQNEAQ (reference sequence). The length of the CDR3 is 16 residues. The CDR3 nucleotides read TGTGCCAGCAGCTTAGTTTCAACGCTGCTCCAAGAGACCCAGTACTTC. As protein: CASSLVSTLLQETQYF.

This chain links TRBV7-3 with TRBJ2-1; D gene unclear. V was shortened by 8 bases and J by 0 bases, with 14 bases between the two germline ends. The CDR3 extends over 15 amino acids. Germline values: CDR1 SGHTA, CDR2 FQGTGA. The CDR3 loop is CASGRVPSSYNEQFF. Written as DNA, the CDR3 is TGTGCCAGCGGCCGAGTCCCTAGCTCCTACAATGAGCAGTTCTTC.

The table lists this clonotype with a few counts. The V call is TRBV4-1, the J call TRBJ2-5; a weak D match, TRBD1 (6 bases). Germline V gene sequence: CDR1 MGHRA, CDR2 YSYEKL. V was shortened by 1 base and J by 4 bases, with 16 bases between the two germline ends. This CDR3 region has 16 residues. CDR3 region: CASSQGSWGQAETQYF. The CDR3 nucleotides read TGCGCCAGCAGCCAAGGGTCCTGGGGGCAGGCAGAGACCCAGTACTTC.

The rearrangement links TRBV4-1 to TRBJ2-5; D possibly corresponds to TRBD2 (5 bases). Matching the DNA end better, TRBJ2-7 makes the J call doubtful. CDR1 MGHRA and CDR2 YSYEKL come from the germline V gene. The CDR3 contains 14 residues. CDR3 in amino acids: CASSLAIGSYEQYF. The CDR3 DNA follows: TGCGCCAGCAGCCTAGCTATAGGGAGCTACGAGCAGTACTTC.

The table lists this clonotype with a few counts. The chain couples TRBV5-1 to TRBJ1-2, with D tentatively TRBD1 (5 bases). Trimming removed 3 bases at V and 4 bases at J, with 13 bases between. The CDR3 is 14 amino acids. The germline gives CDR1 SGHRS, CDR2 YFSETQ. CDR3 DNA sequence: TGCGCCAGCAGCTCTCGGGAGGGGCTCTATGGCTACACCTTC. Encoded protein: CASSSREGLYGYTF.

The genes are TRBV5-1 and TRBJ1-6, with D perhaps matching TRBD1 (5 bases). Germline CDR1 reads SGHRS; CDR2 reads YFSETQ. Trimming took 5 bases from V and 8 from J, leaving 17 bases between them. The CDR3 length is 15 residues. Here the CDR3 reads CASRPHPGTDSPLHF. The CDR3 nucleotides read TGCGCCAGCAGACCGCACCCAGGGACGGATTCACCCCTCCACTTT. Drawing the rest from reference TRBV5-1 and TRBJ1-6, the complete variable domain is KAGVTQTPRYLIKTRGQQVTLSCSPISGHRSVSWYQQTPGQGLQFLFEYFSETQRNKGNFPGRFSGRQFSNSRSEMNVSTLELGDSALYLCASRPHPGTDSPLHFGNGTRLTVT.

This clonotype was found once. The genes are TRBV7-2 and TRBJ1-1, with D unclear. The germline V gene encodes CDR1 SGHTA and CDR2 FQGNSA. V was pared by 4 bases and J by 3 bases, with 9 bases between. CDR3 length: 13 residues. In DNA, the CDR3 is TGTGCCAGCAGCTCCGAGGGATACACTGAAGCTTTCTTT. This encodes CASSSEGYTEAFF.

V and J are TRBV7-9 and TRBJ2-7; tentatively, D is TRBD2 (7 bases). Germline V gives CDR1 SEHNR, CDR2 FQNEAQ (reference sequence). Trimming took off 5 bases at V and 3 bases at J, with 14 bases between the two ends. This CDR3 region has 14 residues. The CDR3 DNA follows: TGTGCCAGCAGCCGGGGGGCAGTTGTCTACGAGCAGTACTTC. This gives the protein CASSRGAVVYEQYF.

This chain joins TRBV28 and TRBJ1-2, with D tentatively TRBD1 (5 bases). This CDR3 has 15 residues. Per the germline V gene, CDR1 is MDHEN and CDR2 is SYDVKM. V was pared by 7 bases and J by 0 bases, with 15 bases between. The CDR3 loop is CASNPGGGTNYGYTF. The CDR3 coding sequence is TGTGCCAGCAACCCGGGTGGGGGAACTAACTATGGCTACACCTTC.

This chain uses TRBV29-1 with TRBJ2-3, with 13 bases aligning to TRBD2. V gave up 5 bases and J gave up 4 bases; unmatched junction bases: 3. The CDR3 length is 14 residues. The germline V gene has CDR1 SQVTM and CDR2 ANQGSEA. The CDR3 DNA is TGCAGCGTTCGGACTAGCGGGAGCGCAGATACGCAGTATTTT. Its protein product is CSVRTSGSADTQYF.